The 30 T cell receptor beta chains in this list originate from one sample, sequenced in a study of blood T cell repertoires in COVID-19. Profiled with immunoSEQ multiplex PCR; TCRdb holds only in-frame clones, not every one. The sample holds tens of thousands of clones; less than 90% are singletons and the top ten take less than 6%. The sample comprised peripheral blood. All receptors come from a man in his sixties with active or convalescent COVID-19.

The chain combines TRBV5-6 with TRBJ1-2, with 7 bases lining up with TRBD1. Per the germline V gene, CDR1 is SGHDT and CDR2 is YYEEEE. The CDR3 runs to 12 residues. Germline trimming cut 5 bases from V and 8 bases from J; bases unmatched to any gene: 6. The CDR3 region is CASRRTGDGYTF. CDR3 sequence (DNA): TGTGCCAGCAGACGCACAGGGGACGGCTACACCTTC. The whole variable domain, remainder taken from reference TRBV5-6 and TRBJ1-2, is DAGVTQSPTHLIKTRGQQVTLRCSPKSGHDTVSWYQQALGQGPQFIFQYYEEEERQRGNFPDRFSGHQFPNYSSELNVNALLLGDSALYLCASRRTGDGYTFGSGTRLTVV.

The chain employs TRBV7-9 and TRBJ1-2, with 10 bases fitting TRBD1. V gave up 1 base and J gave up 2 bases; unmatched junction bases: 1. Germline V gene data show CDR1 as SEHNR and CDR2 as FQNEAQ (reference sequence). This CDR3 region has 15 residues. CDR3 in DNA: TGTGCCAGCAGCTTAGGACAGGGGGCGAACTATGGCTACACCTTC. Translation gives CASSLGQGANYGYTF.

The chain recombines TRBV5-1 with TRBJ2-1; TRBD1 matches at 8 bases. The CDR3 length is 14 residues. The germline gives CDR1 SGHRS, CDR2 YFSETQ. V lost 4 bases to trimming and J lost 2 bases; unmatched junction nucleotides: 2. The CDR3 DNA reads TGCGCCAGCAGCGAGGGACAGGCCTACAATGAGCAGTTCTTC. This sequence encodes CASSEGQAYNEQFF. The full variable domain, completed using reference TRBV5-1 and TRBJ2-1, is KAGVTQTPRYLIKTRGQQVTLSCSPISGHRSVSWYQQTPGQGLQFLFEYFSETQRNKGNFPGRFSGRQFSNSRSEMNVSTLELGDSALYLCASSEGQAYNEQFFGPGTRLTVL.

This chain joins TRBV4-2 and TRBJ2-1; 8 nucleotides agree with TRBD2. CDR3 length: 16 amino acids. Germline V gene sequence: CDR1 LGHNA, CDR2 YNFKEQ. V dropped 1 base and J dropped 2; count of bases not matched to a gene: 4. In DNA, the CDR3 is TGTGCCAGCAGCCAAGGGGCGGGGGGACCCTACAATGAGCAGTTCTTC. Translating it yields CASSQGAGGPYNEQFF.

The chain is built from TRBV5-4 and TRBJ2-2; 8 bases match TRBD1. The CDR3 contains 14 residues. In germline, CDR1 is SGHNT, CDR2 YYREEE (reference sequence). V lost 2 bases and J lost 6; bases outside the gene matches: 3. CDR3 in DNA: TGTGCCAGCAGCTTTGAACAGGGGGCCGGGGAGCTGTTTTTT. Translation gives CASSFEQGAGELFF.

This clone was found once. The chain carries TRBV12-5 and TRBJ1-3, with no clear D. CDR3 length equals 14 residues. The germline V and J ends were trimmed by 1 base and 4 bases, with 8 bases remaining between them. Germline CDR1 LGHNT, CDR2 FRNRAP. The CDR3 reads CASGLAGNGNTIYF. The CDR3 DNA follows: TGTGCTAGTGGTTTGGCGGGAAACGGAAACACCATATATTTT.

This clone was found a few times. This chain uses TRBV5-5 with TRBJ1-6; D might be TRBD1 (5 bases). Germline CDR1 is SGHKS and CDR2 is YYEKEE (reference sequence). The CDR3 has 13 residues. V was shortened by 6 bases and J by 7 bases, with 11 bases between the two germline ends. The CDR3 sequence is CASMGGNNSPLHF. The CDR3 nucleotides are TGTGCCAGCATGGGGGGGAACAATTCACCCCTCCACTTT.

This clone was seen only once. V is TRBV9 and J is TRBJ1-5; D ambiguous. V shed 0 bases and J shed 6 bases, with 7 bases lying between them. The germline CDR1 and CDR2 sequences are SGDLS and YYNGEE. The CDR3 length is 13 residues. CDR3 in amino acids: CASSVDPSQPQHF. CDR3 nucleotide sequence: TGTGCCAGCAGCGTAGACCCCAGTCAGCCCCAGCATTTT.

CDR3 DNA: TGTGCCAGCAGCCAAGGGTTACAGGCTGGGAGGGCTGAAGCTTTCTTT. Protein product: CASSQGLQAGRAEAFF. J is TRBJ1-1 and V is TRBV3-1 (or the pseudogene TRBV3-2), with a weak D call TRBD1 (5 bases). The CDR3 loop spans 16 amino acids. V lost 1 base, J lost 6 bases, and 18 bases lay in between. Germline V CDR1 and CDR2: LGHDT, YNNKEL (reference sequence).

The chain has TRBV5-5 and TRBJ1-1; D remains ambiguous. CDR3 size: 15 residues. CDR1 and CDR2 from the germline V gene are SGHKS and YYEKEE (reference sequence). V was pared by 4 bases and J by 4 bases, with 17 bases between. CDR3 sequence (DNA): TGTGCCAGCAGCCCTGCGGACGGACTACGCACTGAAGCTTTCTTT. Encoded protein: CASSPADGLRTEAFF.

This CDR3 is CASSTVFYEQYF. The CDR3 DNA reads as TGTGCCAGCAGTACAGTATTCTACGAGCAGTACTTC. The J gene is TRBJ2-7, the V gene TRBV12-3 or TRBV12-4; D unresolved. Trimming pared 5 bases from V and 3 bases from J, leaving 8 bases between. There are 12 residues in the CDR3.

This clone was counted once. The rearrangement links TRBV5-1 to TRBJ2-5; D may be TRBD2 (5 bases). CDR1 and CDR2 (germline): SGHRS, YFSETQ. Trimming took 4 bases from V and 5 from J, leaving 18 bases between them. This CDR3 has 15 amino acids. Here the CDR3 DNA reads TGCGCCAGCAGCCCTATTACGGCGGGTGGGGAGACCCAGTACTTC. Translation: CASSPITAGGETQYF.

This chain uses TRBV5-1 with TRBJ1-5; TRBD1 matches at 11 bases. Germline lookup yields CDR1 SGHRS and CDR2 YFSETQ. The CDR3 totals 17 residues. Trimming at V came to 1 base and at J to 3 bases, leaving 6 bases not matched to a gene. The CDR3 protein is CASSLTGTGGDNQPQHF. The CDR3 DNA reads as TGCGCCAGCAGCTTGACCGGGACAGGGGGGGACAATCAGCCCCAGCATTTT. Full variable domain (rest looked up from reference TRBV5-1 and TRBJ1-5): KAGVTQTPRYLIKTRGQQVTLSCSPISGHRSVSWYQQTPGQGLQFLFEYFSETQRNKGNFPGRFSGRQFSNSRSEMNVSTLELGDSALYLCASSLTGTGGDNQPQHFGDGTRLSIL.

The V call is TRBV6-2 or TRBV6-3, the J call TRBJ2-1, with TRBD2 as a possible D gene (6 bases). The V gene's germline CDR1 is MNHEY and CDR2 SVGEGT. Trimming pared 6 bases from V and 4 bases from J, leaving 19 bases between. The CDR3 runs to 16 residues. DNA for the CDR3: TGTGCCAGCAGGCCTCCCTCGGGGGAGCTATACAATGAGCAGTTCTTC. This sequence encodes CASRPPSGELYNEQFF.

The chain carries TRBV7-9 and TRBJ2-6; perhaps TRBD2 as D (6 bases). Trimming removed 2 bases from V and 4 bases from J, with 18 bases in between. The germline gives CDR1 SEHNR, CDR2 FQNEAQ (reference sequence). This CDR3 spans 18 amino acids. CDR3: CASSLTVRDSSGANVLTF. The CDR3 nucleotides are TGTGCCAGCAGCTTAACCGTCAGGGACTCCTCCGGGGCCAACGTCCTGACTTTC.

This rearrangement joins TRBV7-9 to TRBJ2-7, with TRBD2 identical over 7 bases. The CDR3 has 14 residues. The V gene's germline CDR1 is SEHNR and CDR2 FQNEAQ (reference sequence). After removal of 5 bases from V and 3 bases from J, the junction contained 7 bases not matched to a gene. For the CDR3, the DNA is TGTGCCAGCAGCAGTCTAGCGGAGGTCTACGAGCAGTACTTC. Its translation is CASSSLAEVYEQYF.

The chain couples TRBV4-3 to TRBJ2-3, with 13 bases identical to TRBD2. The CDR3 sequence is 16 residues long. Germline assignment: CDR1 LGHNA and CDR2 YSLEER. The ends lost 4 bases at V and 4 bases at J; junction bases unmatched: 5. This chain's CDR3 is CASSLLAGGAADTQYF. DNA for the CDR3: TGCGCCAGCAGCCTACTAGCGGGGGGGGCGGCAGATACGCAGTATTTT.

The chain combines TRBV7-9 with TRBJ1-3, with 7 bases lining up with TRBD1. J lost 2 bases, V lost 6 bases, and 7 bases had no gene match. The CDR3 sequence is 15 residues long. The V gene's germline CDR1 is SEHNR and CDR2 FQNEAQ (reference sequence). As DNA, the CDR3 is TGTGCCAGCAGACCGGACAGGTTCGCTGGAAACACCATATATTTT. Translated, it gives CASRPDRFAGNTIYF.

This clone was detected only a few times. The V call is TRBV15, the J call TRBJ2-1, with 9 bases fitting TRBD1. J gave up 5 bases and V 0 bases, and 5 bases lay outside the gene matches. Germline V lookup: CDR1 LNHNV, CDR2 YYDKDF (reference sequence). CDR3 size: 16 residues. DNA of the CDR3: TGTGCCACCAGCAGAGAACTAAGGGACAGGGACAATGAGCAGTTCTTC. The encoded protein is CATSRELRDRDNEQFF. Based on the CDR3 plus reference TRBV15 and TRBJ2-1, the full variable domain is DAMVIQNPRYQVTQFGKPVTLSCSQTLNHNVMYWYQQKSSQAPKLLFHYYDKDFNNEADTPDNFQSRRPNTSFCFLDIRSPGLGDTAMYLCATSRELRDRDNEQFFGPGTRLTVL.

Many counts were recorded for this clone. The genes are TRBV6-2 or TRBV6-3 and TRBJ1-2; maybe TRBD1 (5 bases). The CDR3 length is 14 residues. Germline V lookup: CDR1 MNHEY, CDR2 SVGEGT. Trimming left V 6 bases short and J 7 bases short, with 18 bases between. CDR3 amino acids: CASSVGVMGPGYTF. In DNA, the CDR3 is TGTGCCAGCAGCGTAGGGGTGATGGGCCCTGGCTACACCTTC.

This rearrangement joins TRBV24-1 to TRBJ1-2; 9 positions match TRBD1. V shed 8 bases and J 4 bases; nucleotides not matched to a gene: 10. The CDR3 has 15 residues. Germline CDR1 and CDR2: KGHDR and SFDVKD. CDR3 sequence reads: CATTQTGGFIYGYTF. CDR3 nucleotide sequence: TGTGCCACCACCCAAACAGGGGGCTTTATCTATGGCTACACCTTC.

V is TRBV2 and J is TRBJ1-4, with 7 bases aligning to TRBD1. Germline loops: CDR1 SNHLY, CDR2 FYNNEI. The CDR3 is 15 amino acids. Trimming at V came to 6 bases and at J to 7 bases, leaving 11 bases not matched to a gene. The DNA for the CDR3 is TGTGCCAGCAGAAGGCAGGGGGAGGTTGGTGAAAAACTGTTTTTT. Its protein product is CASRRQGEVGEKLFF.

This clone turned up a few times. CDR3 region: CASSFGGGPDTQYF. For the CDR3, the DNA is TGTGCCAGCAGCTTCGGGGGTGGGCCAGATACGCAGTATTTT. V usage is TRBV5-5 and J usage is TRBJ2-3; TRBD2 might be the D (6 bases). Germline CDR1 is SGHKS and CDR2 is YYEKEE (reference sequence). The V gene lost 2 bases and the J gene lost 4 bases, with 11 bases spanning the gap. This CDR3 has 14 amino acids.

The chain employs TRBV7-2 and TRBJ1-1, with D possibly being TRBD1 (5 bases). There are 15 residues in the CDR3. Germline CDR1 and CDR2: SGHTA and FQGNSA. V lost 8 bases, J lost 0 bases, and 16 bases lay in between. CDR3 nucleotide sequence: TGTGCCAGCCGAATCGGTGCAGGGATGAACACTGAAGCTTTCTTT. Its protein is CASRIGAGMNTEAFF.

J is TRBJ1-1 and V is TRBV7-2; weak D call: TRBD1 (6 bases). Germline-derived CDR1 and CDR2 are SGHTA and FQGNSA. The V gene lost 1 base and the J gene lost 4 bases, with 10 bases spanning the gap. CDR3 length equals 14 residues. DNA of the CDR3: TGTGCCAGCAGCTTAGGGGACATACCCACTGAAGCTTTCTTT. This gives the protein CASSLGDIPTEAFF.

V and J are TRBV19 and TRBJ1-6; the D gene is possibly TRBD1 (6 bases). This CDR3 contains 16 residues. The germline gives CDR1 LNHDA, CDR2 SQIVND (reference sequence). With 0 bases removed from V and 6 bases from J, the gap between germline ends came to 12 bases. CDR3 amino acids: CASSIDRGRGNSPLHF. In nucleotides, the CDR3 is TGTGCCAGTAGTATAGATCGAGGCAGGGGTAATTCACCCCTCCACTTT.

The chain joins TRBV29-1 to TRBJ1-3; no definite D call. V lost 3 bases and J 1 base, leaving 10 bases between the germline ends. The CDR3 has 14 amino acids. Germline V gene sequence: CDR1 SQVTM, CDR2 ANQGSEA. The CDR3 DNA reads TGCAGCGTTGACGTTGGCGGATCTGGAAACACCATATATTTT. Protein product: CSVDVGGSGNTIYF.

A note on this clone: The same CDR3 arises from other DNA sequences in this sample as well. The chain uses TRBV5-1 and TRBJ1-2; the D is unclear. The V and J ends lost 1 base and 2 bases respectively, with 6 bases between them. CDR1 and CDR2 from the germline V gene are SGHRS and YFSETQ. This CDR3 is 13 amino acids long. The CDR3 nucleotides are TGCGCCAGCAGCTTGACAGAGAACTATGGCTACACCTTC. It specifies CASSLTENYGYTF.

The chain recombines TRBV6-5 with TRBJ1-5, with TRBD1 matching over 7 bases. There are 15 residues in the CDR3. Germline-derived CDR1 and CDR2 are MNHEY and SVGAGI. V dropped 7 bases and J dropped 3; count of bases not matched to a gene: 9. CDR3 protein: CASTTPQGNNQPQHF. Here the CDR3 DNA reads TGTGCCAGCACCACCCCACAGGGGAACAATCAGCCCCAGCATTTT.

The chain links TRBV15 to TRBJ1-1, with TRBD1 identical over 12 bases. Germline V CDR1 and CDR2: LNHNV, YYDKDF (reference sequence). The CDR3 spans 15 residues. The V and J ends lost 5 bases and 10 bases, in that order; junction bases with no gene match: 11. CDR3 residues: CATSVTGTGGGGAFF. Written as DNA, the CDR3 is TGTGCCACCAGCGTTACCGGGACAGGGGGCGGGGGAGCTTTCTTT.